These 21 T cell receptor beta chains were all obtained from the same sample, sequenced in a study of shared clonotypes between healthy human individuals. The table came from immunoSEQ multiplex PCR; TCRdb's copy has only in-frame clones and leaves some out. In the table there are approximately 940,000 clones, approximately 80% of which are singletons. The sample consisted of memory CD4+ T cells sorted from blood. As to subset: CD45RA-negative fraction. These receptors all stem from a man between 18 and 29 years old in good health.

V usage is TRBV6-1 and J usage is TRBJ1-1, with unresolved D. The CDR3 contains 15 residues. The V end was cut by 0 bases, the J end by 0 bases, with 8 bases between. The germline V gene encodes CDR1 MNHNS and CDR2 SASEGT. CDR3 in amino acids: CASSEALTVNTEAFF. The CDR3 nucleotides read TGTGCCAGCAGTGAAGCTTTAACGGTGAACACTGAAGCTTTCTTT.

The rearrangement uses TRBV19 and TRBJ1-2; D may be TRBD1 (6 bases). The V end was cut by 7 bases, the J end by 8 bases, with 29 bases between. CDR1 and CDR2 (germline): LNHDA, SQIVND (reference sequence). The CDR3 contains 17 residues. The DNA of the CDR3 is TGTGCCAGTATGACCCTTGGGACATATCAGGCCCTGGGCGGCTACACCTTC. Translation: CASMTLGTYQALGGYTF.

The CDR3 is CAIRGGSNTGELFF. CDR3 nucleotides: TGTGCCATCAGGGGAGGGTCAAACACCGGGGAGCTGTTTTTT. V and J are TRBV10-3 and TRBJ2-2, with 7 nucleotides matching TRBD2. CDR3 length: 14 residues. Unmatched junction bases numbered 3, after V lost 6 bases and J lost 2 bases. Germline CDR1 reads ENHRY; CDR2 reads SYGVKD.

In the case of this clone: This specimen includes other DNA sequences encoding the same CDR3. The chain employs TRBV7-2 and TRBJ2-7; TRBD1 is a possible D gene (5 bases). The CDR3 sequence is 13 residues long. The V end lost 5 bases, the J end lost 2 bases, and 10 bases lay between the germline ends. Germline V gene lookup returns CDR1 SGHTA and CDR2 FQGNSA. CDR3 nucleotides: TGTGCCAGCAGCCTTGACAGAACCTACGAGCAGTACTTC. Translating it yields CASSLDRTYEQYF.

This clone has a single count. CDR3 sequence: CASSSGPYYGYTF. The CDR3, as DNA: TGTGCCAGCAGTTCGGGGCCCTACTATGGCTACACCTTC. The V and J genes are TRBV6-6 and TRBJ1-2, with D tentatively TRBD1 (5 bases). CDR1 MNHNY and CDR2 SVGAGI come from the germline V gene (reference sequence). The CDR3 has 13 amino acids. Trimming stripped 4 bases from V and 3 bases from J, with 9 bases between.

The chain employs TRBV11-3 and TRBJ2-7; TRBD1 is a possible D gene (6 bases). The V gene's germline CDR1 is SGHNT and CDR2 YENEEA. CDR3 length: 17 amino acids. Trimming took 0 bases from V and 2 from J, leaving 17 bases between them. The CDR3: CASSLDSNGGTAYEQYF. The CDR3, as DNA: TGTGCCAGCAGCTTAGATTCAAATGGGGGCACTGCCTACGAGCAGTACTTC.

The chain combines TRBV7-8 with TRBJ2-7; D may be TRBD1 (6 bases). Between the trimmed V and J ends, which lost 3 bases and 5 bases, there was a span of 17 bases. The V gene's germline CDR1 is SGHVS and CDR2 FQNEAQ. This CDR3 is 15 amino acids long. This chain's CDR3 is CASSFVLGGRNEQYF. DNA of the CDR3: TGTGCCAGCAGCTTCGTACTTGGGGGCCGGAACGAGCAGTACTTC.

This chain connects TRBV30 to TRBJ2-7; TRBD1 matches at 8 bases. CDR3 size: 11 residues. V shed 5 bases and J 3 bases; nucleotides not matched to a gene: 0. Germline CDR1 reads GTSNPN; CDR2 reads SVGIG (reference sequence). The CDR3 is CAWGQGYEQYF. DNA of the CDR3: TGTGCCTGGGGACAGGGCTACGAGCAGTACTTC.

The CDR3 DNA follows: TGTGCCAGCAGGTTCGGGACTAGCGGCTACGAGCAGTACTTC. It encodes CASRFGTSGYEQYF. The genes are TRBV5-4 and TRBJ2-7; 11 positions match TRBD2. There are 14 residues in the CDR3. Germline V gives CDR1 SGHNT, CDR2 YYREEE (reference sequence). The ends lost 5 bases at V and 3 bases at J; junction bases unmatched: 4.

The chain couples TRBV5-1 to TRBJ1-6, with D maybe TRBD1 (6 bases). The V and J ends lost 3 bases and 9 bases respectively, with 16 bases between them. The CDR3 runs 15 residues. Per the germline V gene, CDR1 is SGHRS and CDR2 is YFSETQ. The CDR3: CASSSGTGKSSPLHF. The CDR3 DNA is TGCGCCAGCAGCTCGGGAACAGGGAAAAGTTCACCCCTCCACTTT.

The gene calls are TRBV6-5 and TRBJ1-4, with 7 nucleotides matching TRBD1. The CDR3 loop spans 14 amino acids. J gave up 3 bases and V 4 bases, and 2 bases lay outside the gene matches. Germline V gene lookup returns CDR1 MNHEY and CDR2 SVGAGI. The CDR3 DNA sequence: TGTGCCAGCAGTTGGGACAGATCTAATGAAAAACTGTTTTTT. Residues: CASSWDRSNEKLFF.

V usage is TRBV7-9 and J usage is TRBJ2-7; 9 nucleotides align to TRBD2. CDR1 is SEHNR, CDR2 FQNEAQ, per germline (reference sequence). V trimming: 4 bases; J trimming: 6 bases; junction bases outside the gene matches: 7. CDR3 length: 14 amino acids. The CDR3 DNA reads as TGTGCCAGCAGCTCACTAGCGGGTTTAACCGAGCAGTACTTC. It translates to CASSSLAGLTEQYF. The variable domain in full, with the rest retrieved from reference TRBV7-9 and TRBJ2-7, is DTGVSQNPRHKITKRGQNVTFRCDPISEHNRLYWYRQTLGQGPEFLTYFQNEAQLEKSRLLSDRFSAERPKGSFSTLEIQRTEQGDSAMYLCASSSLAGLTEQYFGPGTRLTVT.

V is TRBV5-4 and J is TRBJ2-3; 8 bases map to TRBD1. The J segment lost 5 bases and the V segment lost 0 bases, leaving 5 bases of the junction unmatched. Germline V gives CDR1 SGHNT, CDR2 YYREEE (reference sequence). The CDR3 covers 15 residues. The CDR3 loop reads CASSLATRGQDTQYF. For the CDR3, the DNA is TGTGCCAGCAGCTTGGCCACCAGGGGGCAAGATACGCAGTATTTT.

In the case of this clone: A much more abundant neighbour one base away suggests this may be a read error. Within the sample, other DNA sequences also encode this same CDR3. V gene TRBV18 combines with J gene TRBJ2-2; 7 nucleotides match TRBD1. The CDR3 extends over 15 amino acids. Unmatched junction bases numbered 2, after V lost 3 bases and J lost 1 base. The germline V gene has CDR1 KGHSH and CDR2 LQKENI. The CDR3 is CASSPRQGNTGELFF. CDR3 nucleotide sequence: TGTGCCAGCTCACCGCGACAGGGGAACACCGGGGAGCTGTTTTTT.

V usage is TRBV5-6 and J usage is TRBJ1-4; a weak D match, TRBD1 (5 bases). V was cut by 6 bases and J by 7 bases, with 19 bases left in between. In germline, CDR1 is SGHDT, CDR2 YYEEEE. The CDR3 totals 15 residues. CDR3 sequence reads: CASTIAGSGSEKLFF. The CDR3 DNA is TGTGCCAGCACCATCGCAGGGAGTGGTAGTGAAAAACTGTTTTTT.

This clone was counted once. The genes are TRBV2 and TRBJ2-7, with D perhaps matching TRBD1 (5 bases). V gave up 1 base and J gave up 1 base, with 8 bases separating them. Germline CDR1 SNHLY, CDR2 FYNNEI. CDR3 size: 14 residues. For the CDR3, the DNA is TGTGCCAGCAGTGAAGAACAGGCTTCCTACGAGCAGTACTTC. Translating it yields CASSEEQASYEQYF.

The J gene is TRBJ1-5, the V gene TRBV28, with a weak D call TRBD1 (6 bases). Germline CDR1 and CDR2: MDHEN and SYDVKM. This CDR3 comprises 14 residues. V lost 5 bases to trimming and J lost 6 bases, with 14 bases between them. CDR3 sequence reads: CASSTEAGAQPQHF. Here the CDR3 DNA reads TGTGCCAGCAGTACAGAAGCAGGGGCTCAGCCCCAGCATTTT.

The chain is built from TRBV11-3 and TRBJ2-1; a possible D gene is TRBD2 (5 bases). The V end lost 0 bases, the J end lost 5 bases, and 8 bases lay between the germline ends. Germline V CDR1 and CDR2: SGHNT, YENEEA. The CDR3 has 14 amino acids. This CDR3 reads CASSLDPSHNEQFF. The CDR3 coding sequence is TGTGCCAGCAGCTTAGACCCTAGCCACAATGAGCAGTTCTTC. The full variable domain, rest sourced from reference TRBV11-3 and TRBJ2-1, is EAGVVQSPRYKIIEKKQPVAFWCNPISGHNTLYWYLQNLGQGPELLIRYENEEAVDDSQLPKDRFSAERLKGVDSTLKIQPAELGDSAVYLCASSLDPSHNEQFFGPGTRLTVL.

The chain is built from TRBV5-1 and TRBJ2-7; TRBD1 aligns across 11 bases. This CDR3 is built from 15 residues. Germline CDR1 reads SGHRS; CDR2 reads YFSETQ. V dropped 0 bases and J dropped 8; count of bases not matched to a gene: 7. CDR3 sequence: CASSLGQGTGGQQYF. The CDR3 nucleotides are TGCGCCAGCAGCTTGGGACAGGGGACAGGGGGACAGCAGTACTTC.

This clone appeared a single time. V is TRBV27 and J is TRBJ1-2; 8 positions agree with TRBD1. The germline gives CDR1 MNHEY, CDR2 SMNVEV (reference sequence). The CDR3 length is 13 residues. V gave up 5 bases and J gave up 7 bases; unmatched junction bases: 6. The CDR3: CASSPRQGSGYTF. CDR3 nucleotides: TGTGCCAGCAGTCCCCGACAGGGGAGTGGCTACACCTTC.

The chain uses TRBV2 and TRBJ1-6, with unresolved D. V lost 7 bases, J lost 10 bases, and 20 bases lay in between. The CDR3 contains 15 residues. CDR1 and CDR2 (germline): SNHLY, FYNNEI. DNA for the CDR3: TGTGCCAGCAAATTTGAAGGACTCCCTGCCTCACCCCTCCACTTT. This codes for CASKFEGLPASPLHF.